A selection of T cell receptor beta chains follows, all from one sample in a study of blood T cell repertoires in COVID-19. Sequencing was performed with immunoSEQ multiplex PCR; in TCRdb, only in-frame clones are kept and a portion is missing. The sample consists of a few hundred thousand clones, 80% of them appearing once. Input material: PBMCs or T cells enriched from blood (not recorded which). The receptors originated from a middle-aged woman with acute COVID-19. Each CDR3 is given with its conserved first and last residue. Each record gives: D gene, J gene, clone size, V gene, CDR3 DNA, CDR3 protein. A D gene is named only where the DNA matches it firmly. Not every row has a clone size; where given, it reads once, few, many or a size class.

>TRBD2|TRBJ2-2|.|TRBV18
TGTGCCAGCTCACCCGGGACTAGCGGGGCGTCCGGGGAGCTGTTTTTT
CASSPGTSGASGELFF
>TRBD2|TRBJ2-7|.|TRBV6-2/TRBV6-3
TGTGCCAGCAGTTACTCGCAGCGACTAGCGGGAATCGAGCAGTACTTC
CASSYSQRLAGIEQYF
>TRBD1|TRBJ2-3|.|TRBV11-1
TGTGCCAGCAGCTTAGGCAGGGGGCTGACAGATACGCAGTATTTT
CASSLGRGLTDTQYF
>TRBD1|TRBJ1-6|.|TRBV6-5
TGTGCCAGCAGGGGACAGGGGTATAATTCACCCCTCCACTTT
CASRGQGYNSPLHF
>.|TRBJ1-2|.|TRBV7-9
TGTGCCAGCAGCTTAGACAGGTTCTATGGCTACACCTTC
CASSLDRFYGYTF
>TRBD1|TRBJ1-2|.|TRBV7-9
TGTGCCAGCAACCGACAGGGGAGCTATGGCTACACCTTC
CASNRQGSYGYTF
>TRBD2|TRBJ2-5|.|TRBV19
TGTGCCAGTAGTATGCCTCTCCTAGCGGGGGGCGAGACCCAGTACTTC
CASSMPLLAGGETQYF
>.|TRBJ1-1|.|TRBV4-1
TGCGCCAGCAGCCAAGATATCGGGAACACTGAAGCTTTCTTT
CASSQDIGNTEAFF
>.|TRBJ1-2|.|TRBV19
TGTGCCAGTAGTATCCCAGGTTACTATGGCTACACCTTC
CASSIPGYYGYTF
>.|TRBJ2-5|few|TRBV25-1
TGTGCCAGCAGGCGGGAAGAGACCCAGTACTTC
CASRREETQYF
>.|TRBJ2-1|.|TRBV24-1
TGTGCCACCAGTGATTTAGCGGGTCAGCAGTTCTTC
CATSDLAGQQFF
>TRBD1|TRBJ2-2|.|TRBV19
TGTGCCAGTAAAAGGGACAGGGGGCCATTAACCACCGGGGAGCTGTTTTTT
CASKRDRGPLTTGELFF
>.|TRBJ1-5|.|TRBV3-1/TRBV3-2
TGTGCCAGCAGCCAGGACAGTTTCAATCAGCCCCAGCATTTT
CASSQDSFNQPQHF
>TRBD1|TRBJ1-5|.|TRBV19
TGTGCCAGTAGTGCGGGACAGGGACCTCAGCCCCAGCATTTT
CASSAGQGPQPQHF
>.|TRBJ2-1|few|TRBV7-3
TGTGCCAGCAGCTTAATTGCTAGCGCCTACAATGAGCAGTTCTTC
CASSLIASAYNEQFF
>.|TRBJ1-1|.|TRBV9
TGTGCCAGCAGCGCCTCCAAGACAGCGGGGGCTTTCTTT
CASSASKTAGAFF
>TRBD1|TRBJ1-3|once|TRBV28
TGTGCCAGCAGTTTATTGACAGGGGCTGGAAACACCATATATTTT
CASSLLTGAGNTIYF
>TRBD1|TRBJ2-7|.|TRBV6-5
TGTGCCAGCACTCCAACCCGGGACAGGGTCCACGAGCAGTACTTC
CASTPTRDRVHEQYF
>.|TRBJ1-1|.|TRBV9
TGTGCCAGCAGCGTAGCAGGGATCAACACTGAAGCTTTCTTT
CASSVAGINTEAFF
>.|TRBJ1-4|.|TRBV25-1
TGTGCCAGCAGTGAAGTTGTCAGAAGAAATGAAAAACTGTTTTTT
CASSEVVRRNEKLFF
>.|TRBJ1-1|.|TRBV21-1
TGTGCCAGCAGCAAAATTAGGGACAGGGGATTGGGAACTGAAGCTTTCTTT
CASSKIRDRGLGTEAFF
>.|TRBJ2-1|.|TRBV11-3
TGTGCCAGCAGCTTAACCCGGGGGGAGCAGTTCTTC
CASSLTRGEQFF
>.|TRBJ1-5|.|TRBV30
TGTGCCTGGAGTGTACAGACCAATCAGCCCCAGCATTTT
CAWSVQTNQPQHF
>TRBD1|TRBJ2-7|.|TRBV6-4
TGTGCCAGCAGCCCAGAGACAGGGGCGGCCTACGAGCAGTACTTC
CASSPETGAAYEQYF
>TRBD1|TRBJ2-7|.|TRBV11-1
TGTGCCAGCAGCTTTACAGGGGCCTACGAGCAGTACTTC
CASSFTGAYEQYF
>.|TRBJ2-7|.|TRBV9
TGTGCCAGCAGCGTAGCTAACTTCGGCTACGAGCAGTACTTC
CASSVANFGYEQYF
>.|TRBJ1-1|few|TRBV19
TGTGCCAGTAGTATAGATCCAGGTAACACTGAAGCTTTCTTT
CASSIDPGNTEAFF
>.|TRBJ2-3|.|TRBV7-3
TGTGCCAGCAGCTTAAACGCGGGGCCAGATACGCAGTATTTT
CASSLNAGPDTQYF
>TRBD1|TRBJ1-2|medium-sized|TRBV5-1
TGCGCCAGCAGCTACCCGGGACAGGGGGCGCCAAATCACTATGGCTACACCTTC
CASSYPGQGAPNHYGYTF
>.|TRBJ1-3|few|TRBV7-8
TGTGCCAGCAGCTTACAGGGCACTGGAAACACCATATATTTT
CASSLQGTGNTIYF
>.|TRBJ1-1|.|TRBV19
TGTGCCAGTAGGCCCACCTTGGGGCTTGAAGCTTTCTTT
CASRPTLGLEAFF
>TRBD2|TRBJ2-1|.|TRBV28
TGTGCCAGCAGTCCCCAAGGACTAGCGGGAGTTGGGGGGGTAAATGAGCAGTTCTTC
CASSPQGLAGVGGVNEQFF
>TRBD1|TRBJ1-1|.|TRBV29-1
TGCAGCATTCGGACAGGGATCACTGAAGCTTTCTTT
CSIRTGITEAFF
>TRBD1|TRBJ2-1|once|TRBV5-1
TGCGCCAGCAGCCAGAATACGGGGACAGGGGGTAAAGGCGAGCAGTTCTTC
CASSQNTGTGGKGEQFF
>TRBD2|TRBJ2-5|.|TRBV19
TGTGCCAGTAGTCTCGGACTAGCGGTTCAAGAGACCCAGTACTTC
CASSLGLAVQETQYF
>.|TRBJ1-1|.|TRBV14
TGTGCCAGCAGCCTCAGACAGTCCACTGAAGCTTTCTTT
CASSLRQSTEAFF
>TRBD1|TRBJ2-4|.|TRBV12-3/TRBV12-4
TGTGCCAGCAGCCTGGGACAGAGAAACATTCAGTACTTC
CASSLGQRNIQYF
>TRBD1|TRBJ2-3|few|TRBV18
TGTGCCAGCTCACCACAGGGGGCCAACGCAGATACGCAGTATTTT
CASSPQGANADTQYF
>.|TRBJ1-2|.|TRBV30
TGTGCCTGCCCAACGGGGGGGCTCTATGGCTACACCTTC
CACPTGGLYGYTF
>TRBD1|TRBJ2-1|.|TRBV19
TGTGCCAGTACCCCACCCCCCGGGACAGATGGGCTCTACAATGAGCAGTTCTTC
CASTPPPGTDGLYNEQFF
>TRBD1|TRBJ1-2|.|TRBV6-5
TGTGCCAGCAGTTACACCCCCGGACAGGGCAGTGGCTACACCTTC
CASSYTPGQGSGYTF
>.|TRBJ2-3|.|TRBV6-1
TGTGCCAGCAGTGAAGGACACACCACAGATACGCAGTATTTT
CASSEGHTTDTQYF
>.|TRBJ1-5|.|TRBV6-5
TGTGCCAGCCGCGGCGGGATTGGCAATCAGCCCCAGCATTTT
CASRGGIGNQPQHF
>.|TRBJ1-2|.|TRBV7-2
TGTGCCAGCAGCTTCAGTCAAAATAACTATGGCTACACCTTC
CASSFSQNNYGYTF
>.|TRBJ1-3|once|TRBV28
TGTGCCAGCAGTCACCCCCTCGGCGCGGGACTAAACACCATATATTTT
CASSHPLGAGLNTIYF
>.|TRBJ2-1|few|TRBV19
TGTGCCAGTACCCCTTCTCCTCAGAAGGGGGAAAAGCAGTTCTTC
CASTPSPQKGEKQFF
>TRBD1|TRBJ1-1|.|TRBV6-2/TRBV6-3
TGTGCCAGCAGTTCTACAGGGGGCCGGACTGAAGCTTTCTTT
CASSSTGGRTEAFF
>.|TRBJ2-2|.|TRBV19
TGTGCCAGTAGTATAGATCGGGGGAAAGACACCGGGGAGCTGTTTTTT
CASSIDRGKDTGELFF
>TRBD1|TRBJ2-2|.|TRBV5-6
TGTGCCAGCAGCTACGGACAGGGGGCGTTCGGGGAGCTGTTTTTT
CASSYGQGAFGELFF
>TRBD2|TRBJ2-1|.|TRBV28
TGTGCCAGCAGTCCTATAGCGGGAGGGCCTTTTGAGCAGTTCTTC
CASSPIAGGPFEQFF
>TRBD1|TRBJ2-6|.|TRBV6-5
TGTGCCAGCAGCACAGGGGGAGGGGCCAACGTCCTGACTTTC
CASSTGGGANVLTF
>TRBD1|TRBJ2-7|.|TRBV7-2
TGTGCCAGCAACAAAGGTGGACAGGACTACGAGCAGTACTTC
CASNKGGQDYEQYF
>.|TRBJ2-7|once|TRBV5-4
TGTGCCAGCAGCTTGTCCAGGGCACACGAGCAGTACTTC
CASSLSRAHEQYF
>.|TRBJ1-5|.|TRBV1
TGCACCAGCAGCCATCCCGACAGGGGCAGGGACAATCAGCCCCAGCATTTT
CTSSHPDRGRDNQPQHF
>TRBD1|TRBJ1-4|.|TRBV7-3
TGTGCCAGCAGCAAAGGACAGGCTGAAAAACTGTTTTTT
CASSKGQAEKLFF